This T cell receptor beta chain was obtained from a study of post-analysis software for immune sequencing data. General study results and limits: Included in a set of about five TRBV segments more frequent in patients than controls were TRBV5-6, TRBV5-1 and TRBV20-1.

Prepared TCR beta cDNA libraries contained unique molecular identifiers. The authors obtained some 500,000 cDNA molecules from about 0.94 to 9.7 million T cells. TCRdb analysed the PCR reads with MiXCR anew, one entry per CDR3 protein. The sample carries a few hundred thousand distinct CDR3 sequences, nearly 45% recorded once. V was cut by 3 bases and J by 0 bases, with 12 bases left in between. This CDR3 is 15 amino acids long. CDR1 is MNHNY and CDR2 is SVGAGI in the germline V gene (reference sequence). This clonotype turned up a few times. Its antigen is undetermined. This clonotype was sampled from a girl under 18 with multiple sclerosis. The rearrangement joins TRBV6-6 to TRBJ2-7; perhaps TRBD2 as D (6 bases). The material sequenced was blood. CDR3 region: CASSYYGGSSYEQYF. CDR3 DNA: TGTGCCAGCAGTTATTACGGGGGAAGCTCCTACGAGCAGTACTTC.